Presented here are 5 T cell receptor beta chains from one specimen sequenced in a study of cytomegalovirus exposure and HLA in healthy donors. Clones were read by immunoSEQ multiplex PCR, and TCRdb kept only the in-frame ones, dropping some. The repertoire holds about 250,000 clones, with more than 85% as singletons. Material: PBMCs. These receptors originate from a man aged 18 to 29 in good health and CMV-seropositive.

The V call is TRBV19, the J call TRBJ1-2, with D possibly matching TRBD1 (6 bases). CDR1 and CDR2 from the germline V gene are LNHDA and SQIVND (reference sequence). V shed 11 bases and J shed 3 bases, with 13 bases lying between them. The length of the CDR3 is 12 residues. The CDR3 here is CASLKGDYGYTF. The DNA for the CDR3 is TGTGCCTCCCTTAAGGGGGACTATGGCTACACCTTC.

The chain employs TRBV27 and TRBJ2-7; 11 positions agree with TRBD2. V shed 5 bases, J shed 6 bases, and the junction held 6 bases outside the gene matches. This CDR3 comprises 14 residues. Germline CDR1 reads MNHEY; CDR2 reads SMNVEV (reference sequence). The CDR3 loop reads CASSHGTSGGEQYF. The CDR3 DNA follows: TGTGCCAGCAGTCACGGGACTAGCGGCGGCGAGCAGTACTTC.

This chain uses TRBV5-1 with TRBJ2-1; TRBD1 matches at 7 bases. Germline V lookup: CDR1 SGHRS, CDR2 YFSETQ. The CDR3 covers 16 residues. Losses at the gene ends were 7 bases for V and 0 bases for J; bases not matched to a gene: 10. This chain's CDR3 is CASGSQGVSSYNEQFF. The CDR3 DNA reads TGCGCCAGCGGGTCCCAGGGGGTGAGCTCCTACAATGAGCAGTTCTTC.

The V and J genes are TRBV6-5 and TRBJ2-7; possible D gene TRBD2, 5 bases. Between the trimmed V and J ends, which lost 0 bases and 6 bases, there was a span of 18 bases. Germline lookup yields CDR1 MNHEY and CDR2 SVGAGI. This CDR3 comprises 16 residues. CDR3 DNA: TGTGCCAGCAGTTACTCAAAAACTAGTCTCCCCGCCGAGCAGTACTTC. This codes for CASSYSKTSLPAEQYF.

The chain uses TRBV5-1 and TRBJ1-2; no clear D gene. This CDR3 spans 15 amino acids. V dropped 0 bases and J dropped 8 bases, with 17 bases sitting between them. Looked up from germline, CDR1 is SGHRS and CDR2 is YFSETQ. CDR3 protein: CASSLGTNDNWGYTF. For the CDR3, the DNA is TGCGCCAGCAGCTTGGGGACCAATGATAACTGGGGCTACACCTTC.